One and the same sample provided the 25 T cell receptor beta chains below, sequenced in a study of Ad26.COV2.S vaccination and SARS-CoV-2 variants. As to treatment: 15 to 20 received Ad26.COV2.S at low or high dose, single or two shots; five or six received placebo; per-sample allocation not given. Day 63 after the first injection of vaccine or placebo was the sampling time. TCRdb's table, derived via immunoSEQ multiplex PCR, lists solely in-frame clones and lacks some. The sample consists of about 400,000 clones, around 91% of them appearing once. The sample here was peripheral blood, taken in a trial of Ad26.COV2.S vaccine versus placebo. These receptors were collected from a person aged 18 to 65 who received the Ad26.COV2.S COVID-19 vaccine or a placebo.

The V and J genes are TRBV20-1 and TRBJ1-3; 7 nucleotides line up with TRBD1. The CDR3 loop spans 15 amino acids. Germline V CDR1 and CDR2: DFQATT, SNEGSKA (reference sequence). J gave up 4 bases and V 3 bases, and 9 bases lay outside the gene matches. The CDR3 protein is CSASSTGVQGNTIYF. The CDR3 coding sequence is TGCAGTGCTAGTTCCACAGGGGTGCAAGGAAACACCATATATTTT.

J is TRBJ2-2 and V is TRBV6-5, with D hard to call. V was cut by 4 bases and J by 4 bases, with 13 bases left in between. CDR3 length equals 15 residues. The germline gives CDR1 MNHEY, CDR2 SVGAGI. CDR3 coding DNA: TGTGCCAGCAGTTCCGGCTTAGCTTCCACCGGGGAGCTGTTTTTT. This translates into CASSSGLASTGELFF.

The chain recombines TRBV18 with TRBJ2-7; no clear D. The CDR3 has 14 amino acids. Germline V gene lookup returns CDR1 KGHSH and CDR2 LQKENI. Trimming cost V 8 bases and J 3 bases, with 17 bases left between them. In DNA, the CDR3 is TGTGCCAGCCAAGCCTCCTCCCCCGACTACGAGCAGTACTTC. This codes for CASQASSPDYEQYF.

The J gene is TRBJ2-1, the V gene TRBV9, with D perhaps TRBD1 (6 bases). The CDR3 covers 13 residues. CDR1 and CDR2 (germline): SGDLS, YYNGEE. The V and J ends lost 8 bases and 4 bases respectively, with 13 bases between them. The CDR3 loop reads CARPGQGYNEQFF. The CDR3 nucleotides read TGTGCCAGACCGGGGCAGGGGTACAATGAGCAGTTCTTC.

The chain carries TRBV6-2 or TRBV6-3 and TRBJ2-5; 10 bases match TRBD1. V trimming: 1 base; J trimming: 5 bases; junction bases outside the gene matches: 4. There are 15 residues in the CDR3. Per germline, CDR1 MNHEY and CDR2 SVGEGT. For the CDR3, the DNA is TGTGCCAGCAGTTACTATGGGACAGGGGTGGAGACCCAGTACTTC. Encoded protein: CASSYYGTGVETQYF.

This chain joins TRBV19 and TRBJ1-1; D is uncertain. CDR1 LNHDA and CDR2 SQIVND come from the germline V gene (reference sequence). Trimming pared 7 bases from V and 4 bases from J, leaving 16 bases between. This CDR3 is built from 14 residues. Here the CDR3 DNA reads TGTGCCAGTATATCACTTGGACGTCGCACTGAAGCTTTCTTT. It translates to CASISLGRRTEAFF.

This clone was seen only once. The chain combines TRBV5-1 with TRBJ2-7; D unclear. Looked up from germline, CDR1 is SGHRS and CDR2 is YFSETQ. V was trimmed by 3 bases and J by 2 bases, leaving 9 bases between them. The CDR3 runs to 13 residues. CDR3 DNA sequence: TGCGCCAGCAGCTATCCCTCCCCCTACGAGCAGTACTTC. Amino acid sequence: CASSYPSPYEQYF. Drawing the rest from reference TRBV5-1 and TRBJ2-7, the complete variable domain is KAGVTQTPRYLIKTRGQQVTLSCSPISGHRSVSWYQQTPGQGLQFLFEYFSETQRNKGNFPGRFSGRQFSNSRSEMNVSTLELGDSALYLCASSYPSPYEQYFGPGTRLTVT.

The chain has TRBV5-1 and TRBJ2-5; 7 bases match TRBD1. Germline CDR1 is SGHRS and CDR2 is YFSETQ. CDR3 length equals 15 residues. The V segment lost 2 bases and the J segment 4 bases; nucleotides outside the gene matches: 8. The CDR3 region has the DNA TGCGCCAGCAGCTTAATAGGGGGCGCGGGAGAGACCCAGTACTTC. This sequence encodes CASSLIGGAGETQYF.

The count of this clone is one. The rearrangement uses TRBV27 and TRBJ2-7; D is perhaps TRBD2 (6 bases). The CDR3 is made up of 13 amino acids. V lost 5 bases and J lost 4, with 12 bases in between. Germline V lookup: CDR1 MNHEY, CDR2 SMNVEV (reference sequence). The CDR3 sequence: CASSLRESYEQYF. In nucleotides, the CDR3 is TGTGCCAGCAGTCTTCGGGAGAGTTACGAGCAGTACTTC.

The CDR3 region is CASSLESGGNTEAFF. The CDR3 bases are TGTGCCAGCAGCTTAGAAAGTGGGGGGAACACTGAAGCTTTCTTT. The chain has TRBV11-2 and TRBJ1-1; the D gene is possibly TRBD1 (5 bases). V dropped 0 bases and J dropped 1 base, with 9 bases sitting between them. CDR1 SGHAT and CDR2 FQNNGV come from the germline V gene. This CDR3 spans 15 amino acids.

The rearrangement joins TRBV7-9 to TRBJ2-7; perhaps TRBD2 as D (6 bases). CDR1 and CDR2 (germline): SEHNR, FQNEAQ (reference sequence). V dropped 5 bases and J dropped 4 bases, with 12 bases sitting between them. This CDR3 contains 13 residues. The chain's CDR3 is CASSLPGRYEQYF. DNA for the CDR3: TGTGCCAGCAGCCTCCCAGGGAGGTACGAGCAGTACTTC.

The chain couples TRBV30 to TRBJ2-3; 11 bases match TRBD2. The CDR3 runs to 16 residues. Germline V gene lookup returns CDR1 GTSNPN and CDR2 SVGIG (reference sequence). V trimming: 2 bases; J trimming: 0 bases; junction bases outside the gene matches: 4. The CDR3 bases are TGTGCCTGGAGTCCCGGGACTAGCGGAAGCACAGATACGCAGTATTTT. It encodes CAWSPGTSGSTDTQYF.

The genes are TRBV5-1 and TRBJ2-7; 8 bases align to TRBD1. The ends lost 3 bases at V and 5 bases at J; junction bases unmatched: 7. This CDR3 spans 14 amino acids. The germline V gene encodes CDR1 SGHRS and CDR2 YFSETQ. Here the CDR3 DNA reads TGCGCCAGCAGCTGGACAGGGATTGGGAACGAGCAGTACTTC. It encodes CASSWTGIGNEQYF.

The chain recombines TRBV3-1 (or the pseudogene TRBV3-2) with TRBJ2-7, with 7 bases fitting TRBD1. Germline V gene sequence: CDR1 LGHDT, CDR2 YNNKEL (reference sequence). The CDR3 length is 15 residues. The junction had 6 bases not matched to a gene; V was cut back by 4 bases and J by 0 bases. CDR3 in amino acids: CASSRRQGISYEQYF. The CDR3 nucleotides are TGTGCCAGCAGCCGACGACAGGGAATCTCCTACGAGCAGTACTTC.

The CDR3 sequence is CATSRGTSGRIYNEQFF. The CDR3 DNA sequence: TGTGCCACCAGCAGAGGGACTAGCGGGAGGATCTACAATGAGCAGTTCTTC. The chain couples TRBV15 to TRBJ2-1, with 14 nucleotides matching TRBD2. Trimming took 1 base from V and 3 from J; bases not matched to a gene: 2. The germline V gene encodes CDR1 LNHNV and CDR2 YYDKDF (reference sequence). The CDR3 has 17 residues.

The chain is built from TRBV11-2 and TRBJ2-1; tentative D call: TRBD1 (5 bases). The CDR3 loop spans 15 amino acids. The germline V gene has CDR1 SGHAT and CDR2 FQNNGV. Trimming removed 0 bases at V and 9 bases at J, with 15 bases between. The CDR3 here is CASSLEQVKLGEQFF. The CDR3 DNA reads as TGTGCCAGCAGCTTAGAACAGGTGAAGCTAGGTGAGCAGTTCTTC.

The V and J genes are TRBV5-5 and TRBJ1-1; the D is unclear. This CDR3 is built from 13 residues. Germline CDR1 SGHKS, CDR2 YYEKEE (reference sequence). V was clipped by 4 bases and J by 0 bases, with 7 bases between them. CDR3 coding DNA: TGTGCCAGCAGCCCTATCCTGAACACTGAAGCTTTCTTT. Protein product: CASSPILNTEAFF.

This clone has more than one count but fewer than ten. This chain links TRBV3-1 (or the pseudogene TRBV3-2) with TRBJ2-7, with D tentatively TRBD2 (5 bases). Trimming removed 1 base from V and 5 bases from J, with 12 bases in between. The CDR3 runs to 14 residues. Germline assignment: CDR1 LGHDT and CDR2 YNNKEL (reference sequence). The CDR3 protein is CASSQVSSSNEQYF. CDR3 coding DNA: TGTGCCAGCAGCCAAGTCTCTAGCTCTAACGAGCAGTACTTC.

The chain joins TRBV5-1 to TRBJ2-2, with D perhaps TRBD2 (5 bases). The V and J ends lost 2 bases and 2 bases respectively, with 10 bases between them. Germline assignment: CDR1 SGHRS and CDR2 YFSETQ. The CDR3 runs to 15 residues. The CDR3 spells CASSFGGFNTGELFF. The CDR3 DNA is TGCGCCAGCAGCTTCGGCGGGTTTAACACCGGGGAGCTGTTTTTT.

The chain links TRBV5-4 to TRBJ2-1; D is possibly TRBD2 (6 bases). The CDR3 runs 12 residues. Trimming removed 2 bases at V and 8 bases at J, with 8 bases between. The V gene's germline CDR1 is SGHNT and CDR2 YYREEE (reference sequence). CDR3 DNA: TGTGCCAGCAGCTTAGGGGAGGATGAGCAGTTCTTC. Translated, it gives CASSLGEDEQFF.

V is TRBV4-1 and J is TRBJ2-5; no firm D call. Germline V gene data show CDR1 as MGHRA and CDR2 as YSYEKL. Trimming took 2 bases from V and 1 from J, leaving 11 bases between them. CDR3 length: 15 amino acids. The CDR3 loop is CASSQRTGPQETQYF. In DNA, the CDR3 is TGCGCCAGCAGCCAACGTACCGGGCCCCAAGAGACCCAGTACTTC.

This rearrangement joins TRBV18 to TRBJ2-7; TRBD1 might be the D (5 bases). Trimming took 4 bases from V and 3 from J, leaving 13 bases between them. This CDR3 comprises 14 residues. Germline CDR1 is KGHSH and CDR2 is LQKENI. For the CDR3, the DNA is TGTGCCAGCTCACTCAGGGCCTATAGCTACGAGCAGTACTTC. Translating it yields CASSLRAYSYEQYF.

This chain connects TRBV28 to TRBJ2-3; D ambiguous. Trimming took 7 bases from V and 0 from J, leaving 11 bases between them. The CDR3 covers 14 residues. The germline CDR1 and CDR2 sequences are MDHEN and SYDVKM. CDR3 in DNA: TGTGCCAGCAATGGCCAAGTTAGCACAGATACGCAGTATTTT. This sequence encodes CASNGQVSTDTQYF.

The chain has TRBV19 and TRBJ1-4; no firm D call. This CDR3 region has 18 residues. Germline values: CDR1 LNHDA, CDR2 SQIVND (reference sequence). The V end lost 5 bases, the J end lost 0 bases, and 19 bases lay between the germline ends. CDR3 region: CASSQKSRSTSTNEKLFF. The DNA for the CDR3 is TGTGCCAGTAGTCAGAAGTCAAGGAGCACCTCAACTAATGAAAAACTGTTTTTT. Complete variable domain (other parts from reference TRBV19 and TRBJ1-4): DGGITQSPKYLFRKEGQNVTLSCEQNLNHDAMYWYRQDPGQGLRLIYYSQIVNDFQKGDIAEGYSVSREKKESFPLTVTSAQKNPTAFYLCASSQKSRSTSTNEKLFFGSGTQLSVL.

V gene TRBV5-1 combines with J gene TRBJ2-3; maybe TRBD1 (6 bases). Germline CDR1 reads SGHRS; CDR2 reads YFSETQ. CDR3 length: 15 amino acids. V gave up 3 bases and J gave up 4 bases, with 15 bases separating them. The chain's CDR3 is CASSSTGTGADTQYF. As DNA, the CDR3 is TGCGCCAGCAGCTCAACAGGGACCGGAGCAGATACGCAGTATTTT. Together with reference TRBV5-1 and TRBJ2-3, the CDR3 gives the full variable domain: KAGVTQTPRYLIKTRGQQVTLSCSPISGHRSVSWYQQTPGQGLQFLFEYFSETQRNKGNFPGRFSGRQFSNSRSEMNVSTLELGDSALYLCASSSTGTGADTQYFGPGTRLTVL.